Following are 8 T cell receptor beta chains from one sample sequenced in a study of OX40 agonist ivuxolimab in advanced cancers. Clones were sequenced by immunoSEQ multiplex PCR, and TCRdb holds only the in-frame ones, with some missing. The sample has almost 90,000 clones, just under 90% seen once; the top ten hold about 1.6%. Sequenced here: CD4+ or CD8+ T cells sorted from blood, sampled in a trial of the OX40 agonist ivuxolimab. Every receptor here comes from an adult with an advanced solid tumor such as melanoma, head and neck, liver or kidney cancer.

The V and J genes are TRBV7-2 and TRBJ1-5; D uncertain. The CDR3 runs 15 residues. Per germline, CDR1 SGHTA and CDR2 FQGNSA. Trimming shortened V by 1 base and J by 0 bases, and 7 bases separated the two germline ends. The CDR3 protein is CASSLVQNSNQPQHF. The CDR3 DNA sequence: TGTGCCAGCAGCTTAGTTCAGAATAGCAATCAGCCCCAGCATTTT.

The J gene is TRBJ1-4, the V gene TRBV5-1, with 10 bases fitting TRBD1. The CDR3 consists of 15 residues. V was pared by 4 bases and J by 6 bases, with 6 bases of the junction left unmatched. The V gene's germline CDR1 is SGHRS and CDR2 YFSETQ. Written as DNA, the CDR3 is TGCGCCAGCAGCGGAGTGGGGACAGGGGATGAAAAACTGTTTTTT. Its translation is CASSGVGTGDEKLFF.

V usage is TRBV7-2 and J usage is TRBJ2-1, with 7 bases aligning to TRBD2. The J segment lost 7 bases and the V segment lost 1 base, leaving 7 bases of the junction unmatched. The CDR3 is 15 residues long. The germline CDR1 and CDR2 sequences are SGHTA and FQGNSA. The CDR3 sequence: CASSLGTSTSNEQFF. CDR3 bases: TGTGCCAGCAGCTTAGGGACTAGTACGAGTAATGAGCAGTTCTTC.

This clone was seen a handful of times. The chain recombines TRBV7-2 with TRBJ1-5; D is unresolved. Between the trimmed V and J ends, which lost 5 bases and 6 bases, there was a span of 11 bases. CDR1 SGHTA and CDR2 FQGNSA come from the germline V gene. The CDR3 has 13 amino acids. The DNA of the CDR3 is TGTGCCAGCAGCCTTCGGAGGGCTCAGCCCCAGCATTTT. It encodes CASSLRRAQPQHF.

The rearrangement links TRBV5-1 to TRBJ1-6, with D possibly being TRBD1 (5 bases). Per the germline V gene, CDR1 is SGHRS and CDR2 is YFSETQ. Trimming removed 1 base at V and 5 bases at J, with 7 bases between. This CDR3 region has 14 residues. The CDR3: CASSLNRNNSPLHF. CDR3 DNA sequence: TGCGCCAGCAGCTTGAACAGGAATAATTCACCCCTCCACTTT.

The V and J genes are TRBV7-6 and TRBJ2-7; D uncertain. CDR1 and CDR2 (germline): SGHVS, FNYEAQ. Trimming removed 6 bases at V and 1 base at J, with 10 bases between. The CDR3 contains 13 residues. In DNA, the CDR3 is TGTGCCAGCAGTGTAGCTGAGTCCTACGAGCAGTACTTC. It specifies CASSVAESYEQYF.

V gene TRBV6-1 combines with J gene TRBJ2-7; D is possibly TRBD2 (6 bases). Germline CDR1 MNHNS, CDR2 SASEGT. V was pared by 5 bases and J by 1 base, with 12 bases between. The CDR3 runs to 14 residues. The DNA for the CDR3 is TGTGCCAGCAGTCCCGTAGCGGATTCCTACGAGCAGTACTTC. Amino acid sequence: CASSPVADSYEQYF.

The chain joins TRBV5-1 to TRBJ2-1; 8 positions match TRBD1. With 0 bases clipped from V and 6 bases from J, the junction kept 2 bases outside the gene matches. The CDR3 runs to 14 residues. The V gene's germline CDR1 is SGHRS and CDR2 YFSETQ. CDR3 sequence (DNA): TGCGCCAGCAGCTTGGCAACAGGGGGCAATGAGCAGTTCTTC. Translating it yields CASSLATGGNEQFF.